This entry is about one T cell receptor beta chain. Antigen unknown. The data were obtained in a study of response to subunit inactivated influenza vaccine. General study results and limits: It was suggested by the authors that few new T cells are recruited by each seasonal influenza vaccination.

The CDR3 is 12 amino acids. The germline gives CDR1 KGHDR, CDR2 SFDVKD. Trimming pared 3 bases from V and 6 bases from J, leaving 5 bases between. Each CDR3 protein is one row after TCRdb ran MiXCR on the RT-PCR reads. The repertoire holds about 480,000 distinct CDR3 sequences, with 11% as singletons. The TCR originated in a middle-aged man who received an inactivated influenza vaccine. Specimen: PBMCs from blood, collected 45 days after vaccination. The V and J genes are TRBV24-1 and TRBJ2-4; D gene ambiguous. This CDR3 reads CATSDERNIQYF. For the CDR3, the DNA is TGTGCCACCAGTGATGAAAGAAACATTCAGTACTTC.